The present T cell receptor (beta chain) was sequenced within a study of identical twins. This clonotype has only a few counts. Antigen: not known. Study-wide results and caveats: Low generation-probability sequences were in excess among twin-shared out-of-frame alpha sequences.

MiXCR, applied by TCRdb to the 5' RACE reads, yields one record per CDR3 protein. Here the sample spans some 1,600,000 distinct CDR3 sequences, around 29% being singletons. Germline V gene data show CDR1 as DFQATT and CDR2 as SNEGSKA (reference sequence). V shed 5 bases and J 4 bases; nucleotides not matched to a gene: 6. The CDR3 covers 14 residues. The receptor was derived from a newborn girl in good health. The V and J genes are TRBV20-1 and TRBJ2-3; the match to TRBD1 covers 10 bases. The sequencing input was cord blood. CDR3 sequence reads: CSARTGGRADTQYF. In DNA form, the CDR3 reads TGCAGTGCTCGGACAGGGGGTAGAGCAGATACGCAGTATTTT.